The clone carrying this T cell receptor beta chain was observed once. As yet, its antigen is unknown. The table came from immunoSEQ multiplex PCR; TCRdb's copy has only in-frame clones and leaves some out. The data contain 380,000 or so clones, 65% to 90% of them singletons. These data are taken from a study of Ad26.COV2.S vaccination and SARS-CoV-2 variants. Treatment here: about 20 received Ad26.COV2.S at low or high dose, single or two shots; five or six received placebo; per-sample allocation not given. After the first vaccine or placebo injection, samples were drawn on day 63. The CDR3 is 16 residues long. Germline CDR1 reads MNHEY; CDR2 reads SMNVEV (reference sequence). With 3 bases removed from V and 8 bases from J, the gap between germline ends came to 20 bases. Points from the study as a whole: Placebo recipients and vaccine recipients were similar in non-spike TCR breadth. Vaccinees showed greater spike-specific TCR breadth than placebo recipients.

The receptor was isolated from a person aged 18 to 59 who received the Ad26.COV2.S COVID-19 vaccine or a placebo. The chain uses TRBV27 and TRBJ2-1, with D possibly being TRBD2 (7 bases). The sequencing used peripheral blood, collected in a trial of Ad26.COV2.S vaccine versus placebo. CDR3: CASSLGGAIREDEQFF. The CDR3 nucleotides read TGTGCCAGCAGTTTGGGGGGGGCTATACGAGAGGATGAGCAGTTCTTC.